The 17 T cell receptor beta chains listed next were all sequenced from one sample in a study of T cells in Graves' hyperthyroidism and ophthalmopathy. Authors of the study amplified TCR beta CDR3 regions from RNA transcripts. When the TCR CDR3 underwent first-round RT-PCR, the HTBI primer set was used. Each CDR3 protein is one row after TCRdb ran MiXCR on the multiplex PCR reads. The sample yields approximately 640,000 distinct CDR3 sequences, less than 45% seen once. Sequencing was performed on peripheral blood or thyroid tissue (not recorded which). The receptors come from an adult man with Graves' disease, either hyperthyroidism or ophthalmopathy (not recorded which).

This clonotype was found many times. This chain links TRBV29-1 with TRBJ1-1, with D hard to call. In germline, CDR1 is SQVTM, CDR2 ANQGSEA. The germline V and J ends were trimmed by 4 bases and 3 bases, with 15 bases remaining between them. The CDR3 runs to 14 residues. CDR3 loop: CSVGSAGKYTEAFF. Written as DNA, the CDR3 is TGCAGCGTTGGGTCGGCGGGGAAATACACTGAAGCTTTCTTT. Filled out from reference TRBV29-1 and TRBJ1-1, the complete variable domain reads SAVISQKPSRDICQRGTSLTIQCQVDSQVTMMFWYRQQPGQSLTLIATANQGSEATYESGFVIDKFPISRPNLTFSTLTVSNMSPEDSSIYLCSVGSAGKYTEAFFGQGTRLTVV.

The chain links TRBV7-8 to TRBJ2-6; D call uncertain. Trimming left V 0 bases short and J 1 base short, with 7 bases between. Germline V lookup: CDR1 SGHVS, CDR2 FQNEAQ. The CDR3 is made up of 16 amino acids. The CDR3, as DNA: TGTGCCAGCAGCTTAGCTGTGGGGTCTGGGGCCAACGTCCTGACTTTC. The encoded protein is CASSLAVGSGANVLTF.

About this clonotype: Germline is not matched at one junction end, which may reflect a read error. The chain recombines TRBV12-3 or TRBV12-4 with TRBJ1-4, with D possibly being TRBD1 (6 bases). This CDR3 region has 14 residues. The CDR3 loop is CAGSRQETNEKLFF. Here the CDR3 DNA reads TGTGCCGGCAGCCGACAGGAGACTAATGAAAAACTGTTTTTT.

This clonotype occurred many times. The rearrangement joins TRBV7-9 to TRBJ1-2; unclear D gene. V was trimmed by 5 bases and J by 8 bases, leaving 9 bases between them. The V gene's germline CDR1 is SEHNR and CDR2 FQNEAQ (reference sequence). This CDR3 has 11 residues. In nucleotides, the CDR3 is TGTGCCAGCAGCGCCCCAACCGGCTACACCTTC. Residues: CASSAPTGYTF.

This chain uses TRBV5-1 with TRBJ2-7; 8 bases fit TRBD2. V dropped 4 bases and J dropped 5; count of bases not matched to a gene: 11. Germline assignment: CDR1 SGHRS and CDR2 YFSETQ. The CDR3 sequence is 15 residues long. The CDR3 loop reads CASSTGGAPGDEQYF. The CDR3 nucleotides are TGCGCCAGCAGCACGGGAGGGGCTCCGGGCGACGAGCAGTACTTC.

This clonotype was detected many times. The chain couples TRBV7-3 to TRBJ2-2, with TRBD2 matching 9 bases. Germline V gives CDR1 SGHTA, CDR2 FQGTGA. Trimming removed 2 bases from V and 5 bases from J; junction bases left unmatched: 0. The length of the CDR3 is 14 residues. DNA for the CDR3: TGTGCCAGCAGCTTAGGACTAGCGACCGGGGAGCTGTTTTTT. Encoded protein: CASSLGLATGELFF.

This sequence joins TRBV7-9 and TRBJ1-3; possible D gene TRBD1, 6 bases. CDR3 length: 15 residues. CDR1 and CDR2 (germline): SEHNR, FQNEAQ (reference sequence). Trimming removed 5 bases from V and 6 bases from J, with 17 bases in between. CDR3 in DNA: TGTGCCAGCAGCGGCACAGGGACTCTTTTAAACACCATATATTTT. Amino acids: CASSGTGTLLNTIYF.

This clonotype was picked up one time. The rearrangement links TRBV7-2 to TRBJ1-5, with D possibly being TRBD1 (6 bases). Trimming took 5 bases from V and 10 from J, leaving 21 bases between them. The CDR3 contains 15 residues. Looked up from germline, CDR1 is SGHTA and CDR2 is FQGNSA. The DNA of the CDR3 is TGTGCCAGCAGCGAGCAGGGGCAGTGGTATTCACCCCAGCATTTT. It encodes CASSEQGQWYSPQHF.

The rearrangement uses TRBV7-6 and TRBJ2-7, with 9 nucleotides matching TRBD2. Germline values: CDR1 SGHVS, CDR2 FNYEAQ. The CDR3 is made up of 16 amino acids. V was clipped by 1 base and J by 8 bases; unmatched bases: 12. In nucleotides, the CDR3 is TGTGCCAGCAGCTTAGTGGCGGGAGGGCCAAAAAACAAGCAGTACTTC. It is translated as CASSLVAGGPKNKQYF. The whole variable domain, remainder taken from reference TRBV7-6 and TRBJ2-7, is GAGVSQSPRYKVTKRGQDVALRCDPISGHVSLYWYRQALGQGPEFLTYFNYEAQQDKSGLPNDRFSAERPEGSISTLTIQRTEQRDSAMYRCASSLVAGGPKNKQYFGPGTRLTVT.

This clonotype was seen ten or more times. The CDR3: CASSAPSGITYEQYF. The CDR3 coding sequence is TGTGCCAGCAGTGCGCCTAGCGGGATTACCTACGAGCAGTACTTC. The chain uses TRBV2 and TRBJ2-7, with TRBD2 identical over 9 bases. Trimming took 4 bases from V and 2 from J; bases not matched to a gene: 6. This CDR3 spans 15 amino acids. Germline CDR1 is SNHLY and CDR2 is FYNNEI.

This rearrangement joins TRBV29-1 to TRBJ1-2; TRBD1 matches 8 bases. Trimming cost V 7 bases and J 6 bases; bases outside gene matches: 7. CDR3 length: 12 residues. The germline V gene encodes CDR1 SQVTM and CDR2 ANQGSEA. CDR3 region: CSAWTGIHGYTF. The CDR3 DNA is TGCAGCGCATGGACAGGGATTCATGGCTACACCTTC.

This chain uses TRBV2 with TRBJ1-3; 9 bases are a match to TRBD1. The length of the CDR3 is 12 residues. Germline V gene sequence: CDR1 SNHLY, CDR2 FYNNEI. Unmatched junction bases numbered 6, after V lost 10 bases and J lost 8 bases. CDR3 protein: CAIADRGDTIYF. CDR3 bases: TGTGCCATCGCGGACAGGGGCGACACCATATATTTT. The whole variable domain, filled in from reference TRBV2 and TRBJ1-3, reads EPEVTQTPSHQVTQMGQEVILRCVPISNHLYFYWYRQILGQKVEFLVSFYNNEISEKSEIFDDQFSVERPDGSNFTLKIRSTKLEDSAMYFCAIADRGDTIYFGEGSWLTVV.

The V and J genes are TRBV19 and TRBJ1-1, with TRBD1 as a possible D gene (6 bases). The CDR3 covers 15 residues. The ends were cut back, 1 base at V and 1 base at J, with 10 bases in the middle. Germline V gene sequence: CDR1 LNHDA, CDR2 SQIVND (reference sequence). CDR3 region: CASSIVGTRNTEAFF. The CDR3, as DNA: TGTGCCAGTAGTATAGTAGGGACAAGGAACACTGAAGCTTTCTTT.

Comments on this clonotype: A much larger clone sits a single nucleotide away, making a read error possible. The CDR3 protein is CATSFGSYEQYF. Here the CDR3 DNA reads TGTGCCACCTCCTTTGGGTCCTACGAGCAGTACTTC. The genes are TRBV10-3 and TRBJ2-7; D remains unclear. The CDR3 is made up of 12 amino acids. Germline V lookup: CDR1 ENHRY, CDR2 SYGVKD. Between the trimmed V and J ends, which lost 10 bases and 1 base, there was a span of 11 bases.

About this clonotype: This may come from a read error, since a much larger clone is one base off. The V gene is TRBV19, the J gene TRBJ1-5, with D unclear. V was clipped by 4 bases and J by 13 bases, with 11 bases between them. The CDR3 spans 11 residues. Looked up from germline, CDR1 is LNHDA and CDR2 is SQIVND (reference sequence). For the CDR3, the DNA is TGTGCCAGTAGTAACGAGGCGATACAGCATTTT. Translated, it gives CASSNEAIQHF.

As regards this clonotype: Its ends do not fully match the called genes, so a read error is possible. This chain links TRBV10-3 with TRBJ1-6; D is ambiguous. CDR1 ENHRY and CDR2 SYGVKD come from the germline V gene. The CDR3 consists of 16 residues. The CDR3 bases are TGTGCCAGCAGTGAAAGTGGACCGTGGTATAATTCACCCCTCCACTTT. Its translation is CASSESGPWYNSPLHF.

This clonotype was seen ten or more times. The V call is TRBV7-3, the J call TRBJ1-1; perhaps TRBD1 as D (6 bases). Trimming left V 2 bases short and J 5 bases short, with 12 bases between. Germline V CDR1 and CDR2: SGHTA, FQGTGA. The CDR3 loop spans 14 amino acids. CDR3 in amino acids: CASSLGGARTEAFF. The CDR3, as DNA: TGTGCCAGCAGCTTAGGGGGGGCTCGAACTGAAGCTTTCTTT.